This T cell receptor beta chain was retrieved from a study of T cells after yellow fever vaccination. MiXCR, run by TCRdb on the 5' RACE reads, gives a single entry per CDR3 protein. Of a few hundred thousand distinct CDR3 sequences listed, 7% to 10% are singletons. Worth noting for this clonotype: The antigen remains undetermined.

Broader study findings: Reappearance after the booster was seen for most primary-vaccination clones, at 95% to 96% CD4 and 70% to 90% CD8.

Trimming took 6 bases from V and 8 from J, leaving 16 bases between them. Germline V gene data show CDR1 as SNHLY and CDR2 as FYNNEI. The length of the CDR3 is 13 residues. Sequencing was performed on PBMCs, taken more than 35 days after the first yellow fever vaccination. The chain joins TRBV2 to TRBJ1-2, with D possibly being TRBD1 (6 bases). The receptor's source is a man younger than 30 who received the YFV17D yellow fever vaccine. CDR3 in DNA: TGTGCCAGCAGGCCTACTCAAGGGGGAGGCTACACCTTC. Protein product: CASRPTQGGGYTF.